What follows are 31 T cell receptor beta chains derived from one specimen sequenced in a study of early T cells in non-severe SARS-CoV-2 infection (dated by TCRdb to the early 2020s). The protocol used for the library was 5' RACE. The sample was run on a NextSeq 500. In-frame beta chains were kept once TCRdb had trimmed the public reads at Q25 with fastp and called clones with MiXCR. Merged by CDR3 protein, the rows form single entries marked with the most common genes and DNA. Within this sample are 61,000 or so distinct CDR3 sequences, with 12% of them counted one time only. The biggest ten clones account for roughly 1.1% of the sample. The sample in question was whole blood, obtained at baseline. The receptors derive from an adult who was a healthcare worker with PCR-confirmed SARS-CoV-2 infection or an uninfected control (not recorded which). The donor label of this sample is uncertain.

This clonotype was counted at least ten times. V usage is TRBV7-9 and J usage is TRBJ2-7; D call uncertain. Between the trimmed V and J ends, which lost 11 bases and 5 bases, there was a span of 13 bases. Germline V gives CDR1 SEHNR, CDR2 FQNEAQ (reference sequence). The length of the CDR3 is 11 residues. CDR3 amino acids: CAVKGEHEQYV. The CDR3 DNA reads TGTGCCGTCAAAGGTGAGCACGAGCAGTACGTC.

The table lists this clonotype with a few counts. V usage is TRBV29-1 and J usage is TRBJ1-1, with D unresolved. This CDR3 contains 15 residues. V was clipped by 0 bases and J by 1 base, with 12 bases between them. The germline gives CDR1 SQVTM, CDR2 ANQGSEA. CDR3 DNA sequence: TGCAGCGTTGAAGAAAAGTTGGGTAGGAACACTGAAGCTTTCTTT. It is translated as CSVEEKLGRNTEAFF.

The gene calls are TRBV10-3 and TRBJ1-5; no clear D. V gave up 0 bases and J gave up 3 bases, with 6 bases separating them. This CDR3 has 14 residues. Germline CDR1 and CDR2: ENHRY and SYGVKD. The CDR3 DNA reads TGTGCCATCAGTGAGTCGCAGTACAATCAGCCCCAGCATTTT. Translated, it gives CAISESQYNQPQHF.

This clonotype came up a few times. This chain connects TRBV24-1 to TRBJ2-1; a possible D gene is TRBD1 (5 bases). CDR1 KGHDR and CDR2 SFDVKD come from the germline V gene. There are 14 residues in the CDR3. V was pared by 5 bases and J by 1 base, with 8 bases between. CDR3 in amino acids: CATSGQGSYNEQFF. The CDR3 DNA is TGTGCCACCAGTGGCCAGGGATCCTACAATGAGCAGTTCTTC.

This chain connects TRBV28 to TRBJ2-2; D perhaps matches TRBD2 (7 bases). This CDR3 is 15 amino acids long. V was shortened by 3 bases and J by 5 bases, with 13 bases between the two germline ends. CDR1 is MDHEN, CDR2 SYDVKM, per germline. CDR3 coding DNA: TGTGCCAGCAGTTTGCGGGGGCATAGGACCGGGGAGCTGTTTTTT. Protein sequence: CASSLRGHRTGELFF.

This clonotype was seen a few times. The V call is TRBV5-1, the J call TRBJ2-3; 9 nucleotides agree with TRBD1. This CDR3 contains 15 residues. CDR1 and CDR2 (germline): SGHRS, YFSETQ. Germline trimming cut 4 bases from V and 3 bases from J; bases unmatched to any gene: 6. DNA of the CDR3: TGCGCCAGCAGCGAGTCGACAGGGGGAACAGATACGCAGTATTTT. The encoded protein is CASSESTGGTDTQYF.

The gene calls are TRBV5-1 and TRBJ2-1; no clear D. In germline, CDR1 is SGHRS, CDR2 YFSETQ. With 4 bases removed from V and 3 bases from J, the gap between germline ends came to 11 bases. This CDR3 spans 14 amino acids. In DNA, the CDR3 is TGCGCCAGCAGCCCGGTAGGCCACTACAATGAGCAGTTCTTC. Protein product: CASSPVGHYNEQFF. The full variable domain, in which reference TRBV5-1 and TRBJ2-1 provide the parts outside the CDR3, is KAGVTQTPRYLIKTRGQQVTLSCSPISGHRSVSWYQQTPGQGLQFLFEYFSETQRNKGNFPGRFSGRQFSNSRSEMNVSTLELGDSALYLCASSPVGHYNEQFFGPGTRLTVL.

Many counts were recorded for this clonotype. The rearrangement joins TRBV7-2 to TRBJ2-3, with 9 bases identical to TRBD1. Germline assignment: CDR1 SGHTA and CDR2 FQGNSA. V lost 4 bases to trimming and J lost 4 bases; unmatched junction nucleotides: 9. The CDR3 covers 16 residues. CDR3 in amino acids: CASSSRGTGFADTQYF. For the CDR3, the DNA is TGTGCCAGCAGCTCTAGGGGGACAGGGTTTGCAGATACGCAGTATTTT.

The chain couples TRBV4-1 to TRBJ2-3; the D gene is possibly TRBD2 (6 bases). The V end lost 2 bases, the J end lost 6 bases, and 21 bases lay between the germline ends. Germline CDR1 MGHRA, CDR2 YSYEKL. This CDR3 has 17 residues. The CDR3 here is CASSQQPGTPAGDTQYF. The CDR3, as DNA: TGCGCCAGCAGCCAACAGCCCGGGACTCCCGCGGGGGATACGCAGTATTTT.

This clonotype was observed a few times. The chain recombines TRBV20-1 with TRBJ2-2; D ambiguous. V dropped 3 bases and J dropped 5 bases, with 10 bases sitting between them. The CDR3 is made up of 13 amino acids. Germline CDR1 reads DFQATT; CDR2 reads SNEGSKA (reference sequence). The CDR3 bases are TGCAGTGCTAGGAAAGTGGTGACCGGGGAGCTGTTTTTT. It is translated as CSARKVVTGELFF.

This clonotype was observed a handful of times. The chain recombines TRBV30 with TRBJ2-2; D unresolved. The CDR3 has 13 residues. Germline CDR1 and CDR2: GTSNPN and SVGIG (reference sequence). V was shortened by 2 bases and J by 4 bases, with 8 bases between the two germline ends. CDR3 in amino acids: CAWSRVATGELFF. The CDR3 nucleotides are TGTGCCTGGAGTCGAGTGGCCACCGGGGAGCTGTTTTTT.

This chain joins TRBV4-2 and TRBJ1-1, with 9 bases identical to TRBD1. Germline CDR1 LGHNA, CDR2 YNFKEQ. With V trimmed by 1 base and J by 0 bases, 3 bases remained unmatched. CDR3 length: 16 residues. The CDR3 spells CASSQGDRDMNTEAFF. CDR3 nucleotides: TGTGCCAGCAGCCAAGGGGACAGGGACATGAACACTGAAGCTTTCTTT.

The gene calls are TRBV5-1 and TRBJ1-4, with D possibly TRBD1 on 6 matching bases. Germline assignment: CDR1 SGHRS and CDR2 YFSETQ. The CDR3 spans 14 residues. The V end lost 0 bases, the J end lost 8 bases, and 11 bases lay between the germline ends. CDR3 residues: CASSLDRVGEKLFF. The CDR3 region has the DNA TGCGCCAGCAGCTTGGACAGGGTAGGGGAAAAACTGTTTTTT.

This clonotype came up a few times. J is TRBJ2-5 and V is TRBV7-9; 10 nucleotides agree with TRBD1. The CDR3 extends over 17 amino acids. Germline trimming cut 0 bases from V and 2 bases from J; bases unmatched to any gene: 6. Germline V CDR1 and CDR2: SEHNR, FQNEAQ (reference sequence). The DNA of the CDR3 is TGTGCCAGCAGCTTAGCCAGTTCGGACAGGGGGCAAGAGACCCAGTACTTC. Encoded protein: CASSLASSDRGQETQYF.

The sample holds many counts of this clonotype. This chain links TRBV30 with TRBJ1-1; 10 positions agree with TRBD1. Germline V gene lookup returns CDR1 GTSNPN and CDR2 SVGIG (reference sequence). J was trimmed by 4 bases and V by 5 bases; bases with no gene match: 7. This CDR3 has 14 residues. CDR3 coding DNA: TGTGCCTGGGCCTGGGACAGGGGAAGCACTGAAGCTTTCTTT. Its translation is CAWAWDRGSTEAFF.

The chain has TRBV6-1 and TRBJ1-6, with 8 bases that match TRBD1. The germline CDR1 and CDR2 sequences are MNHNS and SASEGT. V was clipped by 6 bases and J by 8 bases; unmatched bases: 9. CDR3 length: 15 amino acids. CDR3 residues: CASRHRDRKDSPLHF. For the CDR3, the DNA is TGTGCCAGCAGACATCGGGACAGGAAAGATTCACCCCTCCACTTT.

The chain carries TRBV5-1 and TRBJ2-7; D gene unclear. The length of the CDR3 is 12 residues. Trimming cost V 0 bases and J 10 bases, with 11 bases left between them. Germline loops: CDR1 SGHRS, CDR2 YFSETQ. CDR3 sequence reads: CASSLDGRLQYV. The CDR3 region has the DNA TGCGCCAGCAGCTTGGACGGGCGCCTTCAGTACGTC.

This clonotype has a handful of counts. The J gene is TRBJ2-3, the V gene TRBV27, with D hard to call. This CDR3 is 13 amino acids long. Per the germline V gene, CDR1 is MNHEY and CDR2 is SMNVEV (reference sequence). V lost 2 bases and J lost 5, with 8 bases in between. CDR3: CASSLTRRDTQYF. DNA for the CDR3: TGTGCCAGCAGTTTAACCCGTAGAGATACGCAGTATTTT.

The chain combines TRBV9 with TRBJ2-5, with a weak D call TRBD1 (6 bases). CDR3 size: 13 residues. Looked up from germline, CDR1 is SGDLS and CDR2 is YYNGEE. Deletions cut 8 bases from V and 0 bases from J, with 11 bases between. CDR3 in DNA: TGTGCCAGTTCTACAGGGAACCAAGAGACCCAGTACTTC. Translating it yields CASSTGNQETQYF.

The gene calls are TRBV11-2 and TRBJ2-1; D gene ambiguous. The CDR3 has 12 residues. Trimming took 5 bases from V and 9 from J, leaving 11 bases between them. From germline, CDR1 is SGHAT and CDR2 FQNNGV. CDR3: CASSVRDREQFF. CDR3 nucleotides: TGTGCCAGCAGCGTGCGAGATCGTGAGCAGTTCTTC.

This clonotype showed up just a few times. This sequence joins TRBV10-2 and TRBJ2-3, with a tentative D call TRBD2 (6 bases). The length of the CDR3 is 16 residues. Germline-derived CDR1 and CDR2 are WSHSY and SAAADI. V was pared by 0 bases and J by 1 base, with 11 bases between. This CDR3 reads CASSESMWGGTDTQYF. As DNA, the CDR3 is TGCGCCAGCAGTGAGTCGATGTGGGGGGGCACAGATACGCAGTATTTT.

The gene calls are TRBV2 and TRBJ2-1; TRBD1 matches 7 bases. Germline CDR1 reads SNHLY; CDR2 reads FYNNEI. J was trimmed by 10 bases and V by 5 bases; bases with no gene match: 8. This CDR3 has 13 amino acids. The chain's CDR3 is CASSSDRAGEQFF. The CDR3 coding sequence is TGTGCCAGCAGTTCCGACAGGGCGGGCGAGCAGTTCTTC.

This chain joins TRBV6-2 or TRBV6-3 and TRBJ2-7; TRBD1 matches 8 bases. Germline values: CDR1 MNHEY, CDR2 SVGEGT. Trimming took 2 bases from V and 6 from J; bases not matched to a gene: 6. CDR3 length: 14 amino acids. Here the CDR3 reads CASSYPKTGGEQYV. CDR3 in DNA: TGTGCCAGCAGTTACCCGAAAACAGGGGGCGAGCAGTACGTC.

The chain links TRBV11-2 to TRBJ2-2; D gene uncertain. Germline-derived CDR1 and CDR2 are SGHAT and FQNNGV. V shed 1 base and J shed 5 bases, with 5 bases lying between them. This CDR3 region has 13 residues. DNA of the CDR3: TGTGCCAGCAGCTTAGTCCGGACCGGGGAGCTGTTTTTT. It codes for CASSLVRTGELFF.

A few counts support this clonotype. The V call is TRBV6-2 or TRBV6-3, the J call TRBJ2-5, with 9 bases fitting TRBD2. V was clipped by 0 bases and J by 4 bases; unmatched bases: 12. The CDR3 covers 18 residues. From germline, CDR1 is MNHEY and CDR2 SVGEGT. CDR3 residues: CASSYSMSAAGGRETQYF. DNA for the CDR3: TGTGCCAGCAGTTACTCGATGTCTGCGGCGGGGGGGCGAGAGACCCAGTACTTC.

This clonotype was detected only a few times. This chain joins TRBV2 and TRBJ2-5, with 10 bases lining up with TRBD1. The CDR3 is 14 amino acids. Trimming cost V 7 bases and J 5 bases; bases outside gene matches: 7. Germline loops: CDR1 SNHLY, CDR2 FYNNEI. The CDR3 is CASIPGQGKETQYF. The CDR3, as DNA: TGTGCCAGCATTCCGGGACAGGGGAAGGAGACCCAGTACTTC. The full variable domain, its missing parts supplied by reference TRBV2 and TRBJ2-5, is EPEVTQTPSHQVTQMGQEVILRCVPISNHLYFYWYRQILGQKVEFLVSFYNNEISEKSEIFDDQFSVERPDGSNFTLKIRSTKLEDSAMYFCASIPGQGKETQYFGPGTRLLVL.

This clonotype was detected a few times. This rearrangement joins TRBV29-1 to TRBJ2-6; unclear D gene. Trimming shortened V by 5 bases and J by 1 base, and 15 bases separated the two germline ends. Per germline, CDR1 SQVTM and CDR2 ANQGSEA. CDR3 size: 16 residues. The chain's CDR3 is CSVSDGPESGANVLTF. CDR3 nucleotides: TGCAGCGTTAGCGACGGGCCGGAGTCTGGGGCCAACGTCCTGACTTTC.

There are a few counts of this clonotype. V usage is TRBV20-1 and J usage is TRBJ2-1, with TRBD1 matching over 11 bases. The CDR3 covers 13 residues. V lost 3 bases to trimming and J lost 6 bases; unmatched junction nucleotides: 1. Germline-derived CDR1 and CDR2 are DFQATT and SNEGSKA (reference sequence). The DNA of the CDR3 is TGCAGTGCTAGGGGACAGGGGGTCAATGAGCAGTTCTTC. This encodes CSARGQGVNEQFF.

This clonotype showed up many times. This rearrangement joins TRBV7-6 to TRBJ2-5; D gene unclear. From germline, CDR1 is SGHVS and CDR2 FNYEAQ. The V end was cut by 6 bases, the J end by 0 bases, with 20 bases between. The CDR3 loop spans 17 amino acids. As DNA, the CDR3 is TGTGCCAGCAGTCTTATGGCCCCCTCAGTGTACCAAGAGACCCAGTACTTC. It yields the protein CASSLMAPSVYQETQYF.

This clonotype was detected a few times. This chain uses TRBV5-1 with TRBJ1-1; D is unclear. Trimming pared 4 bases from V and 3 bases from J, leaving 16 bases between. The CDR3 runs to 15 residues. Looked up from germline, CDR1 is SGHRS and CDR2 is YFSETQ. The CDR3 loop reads CASSPTPASDTEAFF. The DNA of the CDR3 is TGCGCCAGCAGCCCTACGCCGGCGAGTGACACTGAAGCTTTCTTT.

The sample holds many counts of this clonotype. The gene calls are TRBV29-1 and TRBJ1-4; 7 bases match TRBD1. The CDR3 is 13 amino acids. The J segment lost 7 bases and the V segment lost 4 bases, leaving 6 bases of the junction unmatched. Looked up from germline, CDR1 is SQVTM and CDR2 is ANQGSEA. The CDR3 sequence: CSVVGTDAEKLFF. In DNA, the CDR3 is TGCAGCGTTGTAGGGACAGATGCTGAAAAACTGTTTTTT.